This TCR beta chain was identified in a study of blood T cell repertoires in COVID-19. Germline V gene lookup returns CDR1 SGHRS and CDR2 YFSETQ. This CDR3 region has 12 residues. Trimming left V 0 bases short and J 5 bases short, with 5 bases between. Seattle researchers signed up patients amid active infection and tracked them longitudinally. Authors' methods: Estimation of nucleated cell counts was performed using reference gene primer amplification. TCRdb's table, derived via immunoSEQ multiplex PCR, lists solely in-frame clones and lacks some. That table is the source of V, J and clone size, and D and trimming were worked out from the DNA. The sample yields 400,000 to 450,000 clones, approximately 89% seen once.

This TCR was recovered from a woman aged 40 to 50 with COVID-19, enrolled during active disease. The sample consisted of peripheral blood. V is TRBV5-1 and J is TRBJ1-2; D ambiguous. Written as DNA, the CDR3 is TGCGCCAGCAGCTTGGGAGATTATGGCTACACCTTC. The encoded protein is CASSLGDYGYTF.